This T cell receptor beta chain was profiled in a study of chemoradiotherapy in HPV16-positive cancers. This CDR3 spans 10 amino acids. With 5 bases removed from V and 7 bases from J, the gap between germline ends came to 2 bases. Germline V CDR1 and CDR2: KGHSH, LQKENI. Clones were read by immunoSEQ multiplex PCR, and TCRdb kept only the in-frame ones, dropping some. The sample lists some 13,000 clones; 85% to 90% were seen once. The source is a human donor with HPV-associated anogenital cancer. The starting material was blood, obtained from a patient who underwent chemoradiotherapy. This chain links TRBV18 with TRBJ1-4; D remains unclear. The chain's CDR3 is CASSAEKLFF. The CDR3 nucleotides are TGTGCCAGCTCAGCTGAAAAACTGTTTTTT.